The 17 T cell receptor beta chains in this list originate from one sample, sequenced in a study of blood T cell repertoires in COVID-19. Sequencing was performed with immunoSEQ multiplex PCR; in TCRdb, only in-frame clones are kept and a portion is missing. The data show some 300,000 clones, 85% to 90% seen once. Sequencing was carried out using peripheral blood. The receptors stem from a man in his 70s with acute or convalescent COVID-19.

The rearrangement links TRBV5-1 to TRBJ1-2; D remains ambiguous. V was cut by 0 bases and J by 5 bases, with 11 bases left in between. Per the germline V gene, CDR1 is SGHRS and CDR2 is YFSETQ. The CDR3 length is 14 residues. CDR3 loop: CASSLGSGLYGYTF. The DNA of the CDR3 is TGCGCCAGCAGCTTGGGCTCGGGGTTATATGGCTACACCTTC.

The chain has TRBV18 and TRBJ1-5; the D gene is possibly TRBD1 (5 bases). Germline lookup yields CDR1 KGHSH and CDR2 LQKENI. V shed 4 bases and J shed 6 bases, with 19 bases lying between them. The CDR3 is made up of 16 amino acids. The CDR3 nucleotides are TGTGCCAGCTCACTCATCGCTTCGGGGGATGGTCAGCCCCAGCATTTT. Translating gives CASSLIASGDGQPQHF.

The CDR3 loop is CATSDLGGWVYNEQFF. The CDR3 DNA is TGTGCCACCAGTGATCTCGGGGGGTGGGTTTACAATGAGCAGTTCTTC. This sequence joins TRBV24-1 and TRBJ2-1; 7 bases line up with TRBD2. With 3 bases clipped from V and 4 bases from J, the junction kept 8 bases outside the gene matches. The germline V gene encodes CDR1 KGHDR and CDR2 SFDVKD. The CDR3 loop spans 16 amino acids.

The chain employs TRBV4-2 and TRBJ2-5; TRBD2 matches at 11 bases. Germline CDR1 reads LGHNA; CDR2 reads YNFKEQ. V gave up 4 bases and J gave up 5 bases; unmatched junction bases: 6. CDR3 length equals 15 residues. DNA for the CDR3: TGTGCCAGCAGCCCGATGACTAGCGGGGCGGAGACCCAGTACTTC. Its translation is CASSPMTSGAETQYF.

The rearrangement uses TRBV1 and TRBJ2-7; TRBD1, the table's D call, was not compared with the DNA. TRBV1 is assigned pseudogene status. The CDR3 sequence is 15 residues long. The CDR3 loop is CTSSLPAQGNYEQYF. The CDR3 DNA reads TGCACCAGCAGCCTCCCGGCACAGGGTAACTACGAGCAGTACTTC.

The CDR3 DNA reads TGCAGCGTTGGACAGGGATCGGTTCAAGAGACCCAGTACTTC. Its translation is CSVGQGSVQETQYF. The V call is TRBV29-1, the J call TRBJ2-5; 7 bases match TRBD1. The CDR3 extends over 14 amino acids. J gave up 2 bases and V 4 bases, and 7 bases lay outside the gene matches. The germline CDR1 and CDR2 sequences are SQVTM and ANQGSEA.

The chain carries TRBV6-9 and TRBJ1-3; TRBD1 is a possible D gene (6 bases). V lost 7 bases, J lost 0 bases, and 19 bases lay in between. The CDR3 covers 17 residues. Per the germline V gene, CDR1 is MNHGY and CDR2 is SVAAGI. The CDR3 bases are TGTGCCAGCACCAAAGGGACACCGAATTACTCTGGAAACACCATATATTTT. It translates to CASTKGTPNYSGNTIYF.

This chain joins TRBV24-1 and TRBJ2-7; 9 bases fit TRBD1. Germline assignment: CDR1 KGHDR and CDR2 SFDVKD. Trimming at V came to 5 bases and at J to 1 base, leaving 11 bases not matched to a gene. This CDR3 spans 17 amino acids. The CDR3 sequence: CATSAPLQGAGSYEQYF. CDR3 DNA: TGTGCCACCAGTGCCCCGTTACAGGGGGCGGGTTCCTACGAGCAGTACTTC.

The chain uses TRBV5-4 and TRBJ1-4; TRBD1 matches at 11 bases. CDR3 size: 14 residues. After removal of 5 bases from V and 7 bases from J, the junction contained 4 bases not matched to a gene. Looked up from germline, CDR1 is SGHNT and CDR2 is YYREEE (reference sequence). Here the CDR3 DNA reads TGTGCCAGCAGTCCGGACAGGGGGCTTGAAAAACTGTTTTTT. This sequence encodes CASSPDRGLEKLFF.

This chain connects TRBV28 to TRBJ2-1, with a weak D call TRBD2 (5 bases). The CDR3 consists of 12 residues. The V gene's germline CDR1 is MDHEN and CDR2 SYDVKM. Trimming removed 6 bases from V and 8 bases from J, with 11 bases in between. CDR3 loop: CASREADYEQFF. The CDR3 DNA follows: TGTGCCAGCAGGGAAGCGGACTATGAGCAGTTCTTC.

This clone was seen only once. The V call is TRBV4-2, the J call TRBJ2-3; D might be TRBD2 (5 bases). The CDR3 length is 15 residues. Trimming removed 0 bases at V and 2 bases at J, with 9 bases between. Germline V CDR1 and CDR2: LGHNA, YNFKEQ. Written as DNA, the CDR3 is TGTGCCAGCAGCCAAGATGAGGGAGCCACAGATACGCAGTATTTT. This sequence encodes CASSQDEGATDTQYF.

This clone was seen just once. V is TRBV7-2 and J is TRBJ2-1, with D possibly being TRBD2 (5 bases). The CDR3 consists of 16 residues. Germline V lookup: CDR1 SGHTA, CDR2 FQGNSA. With 5 bases removed from V and 0 bases from J, the gap between germline ends came to 14 bases. Written as DNA, the CDR3 is TGTGCCAGCAGCGACGGACTCCGTCCCTCCTACAATGAGCAGTTCTTC. Protein: CASSDGLRPSYNEQFF.

The chain couples TRBV27 to TRBJ2-2, with 11 bases aligning to TRBD2. The germline V gene encodes CDR1 MNHEY and CDR2 SMNVEV (reference sequence). The CDR3 spans 16 residues. The ends lost 8 bases at V and 5 bases at J; junction bases unmatched: 10. The chain's CDR3 is CASSLALAGGTGELFF. The CDR3 coding sequence is TGTGCCAGCTCCCTAGCGCTAGCGGGGGGAACCGGGGAGCTGTTTTTT.

This chain connects TRBV6-2 or TRBV6-3 to TRBJ1-3; 11 bases line up with TRBD1. Germline V gives CDR1 MNHEY, CDR2 SVGEGT. With V trimmed by 2 bases and J by 2 bases, 8 bases remained unmatched. The CDR3 runs to 18 residues. CDR3 nucleotides: TGTGCCAGCAGTTACCTCGGACAGGGGGCGAGTCCTGGAAACACCATATATTTT. It encodes CASSYLGQGASPGNTIYF.

The rearrangement links TRBV19 to TRBJ2-5; 11 nucleotides agree with TRBD2. CDR1 is LNHDA, CDR2 SQIVND, per germline (reference sequence). V was clipped by 6 bases and J by 2 bases; unmatched bases: 8. The CDR3 is made up of 16 amino acids. The CDR3 loop is CASSTGTSGLQETQYF. CDR3 in DNA: TGTGCCAGTAGCACCGGGACTAGCGGTTTGCAAGAGACCCAGTACTTC.

The V call is TRBV11-3, the J call TRBJ2-5; 11 bases agree with TRBD1. V shed 5 bases and J 5 bases; nucleotides not matched to a gene: 4. The CDR3 consists of 14 residues. Germline lookup yields CDR1 SGHNT and CDR2 YENEEA. CDR3 in amino acids: CASSHRDRGETQYF. In DNA, the CDR3 is TGTGCCAGCAGCCACCGGGACAGGGGGGAGACCCAGTACTTC. The full variable domain, rest sourced from reference TRBV11-3 and TRBJ2-5, is EAGVVQSPRYKIIEKKQPVAFWCNPISGHNTLYWYLQNLGQGPELLIRYENEEAVDDSQLPKDRFSAERLKGVDSTLKIQPAELGDSAVYLCASSHRDRGETQYFGPGTRLLVL.

V gene TRBV3-1 (or the pseudogene TRBV3-2) combines with J gene TRBJ2-7; 12 positions agree with TRBD2. CDR3 length: 16 amino acids. V trimming: 4 bases; J trimming: 6 bases; junction bases outside the gene matches: 10. Germline V gene sequence: CDR1 LGHDT, CDR2 YNNKEL (reference sequence). The CDR3 coding sequence is TGTGCCAGCAGCCTGGGGGCTAGCGGGGGGGCTCGCGAGCAGTACTTC. This gives the protein CASSLGASGGAREQYF.